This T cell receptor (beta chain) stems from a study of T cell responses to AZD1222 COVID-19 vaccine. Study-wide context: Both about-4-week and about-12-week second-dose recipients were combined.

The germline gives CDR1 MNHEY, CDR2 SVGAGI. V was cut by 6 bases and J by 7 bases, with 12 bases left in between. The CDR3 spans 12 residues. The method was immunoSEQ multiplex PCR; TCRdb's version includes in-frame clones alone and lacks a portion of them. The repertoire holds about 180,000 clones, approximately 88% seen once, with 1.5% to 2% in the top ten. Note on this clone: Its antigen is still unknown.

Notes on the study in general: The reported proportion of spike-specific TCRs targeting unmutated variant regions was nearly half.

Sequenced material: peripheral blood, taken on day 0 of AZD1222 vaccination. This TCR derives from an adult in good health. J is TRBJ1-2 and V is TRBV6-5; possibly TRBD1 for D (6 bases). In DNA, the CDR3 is TGTGCCAGCAGCGGCCCGGGGGCTGGCTACACCTTC. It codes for CASSGPGAGYTF.